The 19 T cell receptor beta chains presented below share a single source sample, sequenced in a study of T cell responses to AZD1222 COVID-19 vaccine. TCRdb keeps only in-frame clones here, not all; method: immunoSEQ multiplex PCR. The profile shows 90,000 to 110,000 clones, about 80% of them singletons. Source: peripheral blood, taken on day 0 of AZD1222 vaccination. All receptors come from an adult in good health.

The chain uses TRBV6-2 or TRBV6-3 and TRBJ2-1; D is uncertain. The V gene's germline CDR1 is MNHEY and CDR2 SVGEGT. Trimming pared 0 bases from V and 8 bases from J, leaving 23 bases between. The length of the CDR3 is 18 residues. CDR3 sequence reads: CASSYSRNGPSLSYEQFF. The CDR3, as DNA: TGTGCCAGCAGTTACTCGAGAAACGGCCCTTCTTTAAGCTATGAGCAGTTCTTC.

This clone was observed a few times. V gene TRBV4-3 combines with J gene TRBJ2-7; 8 bases agree with TRBD1. The CDR3 consists of 16 residues. V lost 4 bases to trimming and J lost 2 bases; unmatched junction nucleotides: 10. The germline gives CDR1 LGHNA, CDR2 YSLEER. The CDR3 coding sequence is TGCGCCAGCAGCCTAGATGCGGGACAGGCTGCCTACGAGCAGTACTTC. Encoded protein: CASSLDAGQAAYEQYF.

This clone has only a few counts. The rearrangement links TRBV18 to TRBJ1-2; 9 positions match TRBD1. V lost 6 bases and J lost 4; bases outside the gene matches: 6. The CDR3 contains 14 residues. Germline loops: CDR1 KGHSH, CDR2 LQKENI. In nucleotides, the CDR3 is TGTGCCAGCTCCCAAAAGGGACAGGGCTATGGCTACACCTTC. It codes for CASSQKGQGYGYTF.

The V call is TRBV7-2, the J call TRBJ1-5; D uncertain. V was clipped by 5 bases and J by 4 bases, with 12 bases between them. Germline V gene sequence: CDR1 SGHTA, CDR2 FQGNSA. This CDR3 is built from 14 residues. The DNA for the CDR3 is TGTGCCAGCAGCGAAAGGATCGGAAATCAGCCCCAGCATTTT. The encoded protein is CASSERIGNQPQHF.

This clone was found a few times. The chain recombines TRBV6-4 with TRBJ2-3, with D unresolved. The V gene lost 2 bases and the J gene lost 4 bases, with 13 bases spanning the gap. Germline V lookup: CDR1 MRHNA, CDR2 SNTAGT. The CDR3 totals 15 residues. CDR3 sequence: CASSDPKAGPDTQYF. The DNA of the CDR3 is TGTGCCAGCAGTGACCCCAAGGCTGGGCCAGATACGCAGTATTTT.

This chain uses TRBV19 with TRBJ2-7, with a possible D match to TRBD1 (6 bases). The CDR3 sequence is 15 residues long. V lost 4 bases and J lost 0, with 13 bases in between. The V gene's germline CDR1 is LNHDA and CDR2 SQIVND (reference sequence). CDR3: CASSRLSDSSYEQYF. The CDR3 bases are TGTGCCAGTAGTAGGCTGTCGGACAGCTCCTACGAGCAGTACTTC.

CDR3 sequence (DNA): TGCGCCAGCAGCCCCGGGACTGTGAATCAGCCCCAGCATTTT. Translation gives CASSPGTVNQPQHF. The chain carries TRBV5-1 and TRBJ1-5, with D perhaps matching TRBD1 (5 bases). CDR1 is SGHRS and CDR2 is YFSETQ in the germline V gene. This CDR3 spans 14 amino acids. Deletions cut 4 bases from V and 4 bases from J, with 12 bases between.

This chain links TRBV5-1 with TRBJ2-1, with 8 bases that match TRBD2. J lost 5 bases, V lost 1 base, and 5 bases had no gene match. CDR1 and CDR2 from the germline V gene are SGHRS and YFSETQ. This CDR3 contains 15 residues. In DNA, the CDR3 is TGCGCCAGCAGCTTGTGGACTAGCAGGGACAATGAGCAGTTCTTC. Its translation is CASSLWTSRDNEQFF.

Concerning this clone: The sample has other DNA sequences that encode this CDR3 too. V usage is TRBV5-1 and J usage is TRBJ1-2; possible D gene TRBD1, 5 bases. Per germline, CDR1 SGHRS and CDR2 YFSETQ. This CDR3 comprises 14 residues. Between the trimmed V and J ends, which lost 0 bases and 2 bases, there was a span of 8 bases. The CDR3 DNA is TGCGCCAGCAGCTTGGGTACAGGAAACTATGGCTACACCTTC. Translated, it gives CASSLGTGNYGYTF. Variable domain in full (rest from reference TRBV5-1 and TRBJ1-2): KAGVTQTPRYLIKTRGQQVTLSCSPISGHRSVSWYQQTPGQGLQFLFEYFSETQRNKGNFPGRFSGRQFSNSRSEMNVSTLELGDSALYLCASSLGTGNYGYTFGSGTRLTVV.

The chain carries TRBV9 and TRBJ1-2; TRBD1 aligns across 7 bases. Trimming removed 2 bases from V and 6 bases from J; junction bases left unmatched: 10. Germline values: CDR1 SGDLS, CDR2 YYNGEE. The CDR3 runs 15 residues. The chain's CDR3 is CASSVAVNGQDGYTF. The CDR3 DNA reads TGTGCCAGCAGCGTCGCCGTGAATGGACAGGATGGCTACACCTTC.

The J gene is TRBJ1-2, the V gene TRBV4-3; no reliable D call. V lost 3 bases and J 6 bases, leaving 17 bases between the germline ends. This CDR3 contains 15 residues. Germline loops: CDR1 LGHNA, CDR2 YSLEER. For the CDR3, the DNA is TGCGCCAGCAGCCATCCCGGTAAGGGCGTCGATGGCTACACCTTC. This gives the protein CASSHPGKGVDGYTF.

The chain has TRBV5-8 and TRBJ1-1, with D possibly matching TRBD1 (6 bases). V lost 4 bases, J lost 1 base, and 17 bases lay in between. The germline V gene encodes CDR1 SGHTS and CDR2 YDEGEE. The CDR3 extends over 16 amino acids. The CDR3 DNA is TGTGCCAGCAGCCTCCACTCGGGACACCCGAACACTGAAGCTTTCTTT. This encodes CASSLHSGHPNTEAFF.

This clone was detected a few times. The chain recombines TRBV7-2 with TRBJ1-6; 7 bases are shared with TRBD1. The CDR3 sequence is 14 residues long. Germline values: CDR1 SGHTA, CDR2 FQGNSA. Germline trimming cut 3 bases from V and 10 bases from J; bases unmatched to any gene: 6. CDR3 nucleotide sequence: TGTGCCAGCAGCTTTCCGACAGGGCCCTCACCCCTCCACTTT. Residues: CASSFPTGPSPLHF.

The genes are TRBV19 and TRBJ1-3; no clear D. Germline V gene lookup returns CDR1 LNHDA and CDR2 SQIVND (reference sequence). CDR3 size: 15 residues. V shed 6 bases and J shed 0 bases, with 12 bases lying between them. The CDR3 DNA sequence: TGTGCCAGTAGCCAAGACCCTTTCTCTGGAAACACCATATATTTT. Translated, it gives CASSQDPFSGNTIYF.

The chain's CDR3 is CASSLGGNSGNQPQHF. In DNA, the CDR3 is TGTGCCAGCAGCTTAGGAGGGAACTCGGGCAATCAGCCCCAGCATTTT. The V and J genes are TRBV7-2 and TRBJ1-5; D not certain. The V and J ends lost 1 base and 2 bases respectively, with 12 bases between them. The CDR3 covers 16 residues. Germline CDR1 is SGHTA and CDR2 is FQGNSA.

In this sample, this clone turned up a few times. The chain is built from TRBV20-1 and TRBJ2-7, with D tentatively TRBD1 (5 bases). CDR1 is DFQATT, CDR2 SNEGSKA, per germline (reference sequence). Trimming stripped 3 bases from V and 13 bases from J, with 22 bases between. CDR3 size: 13 residues. CDR3 nucleotide sequence: TGCAGTGCTAGTCCCGTCGACAGTGTTGGAGTTTACTTC. Protein sequence: CSASPVDSVGVYF.

The chain carries TRBV4-1 and TRBJ2-3; TRBD1 aligns across 12 bases. The junction had 6 bases not matched to a gene; V was cut back by 4 bases and J by 1 base. Germline assignment: CDR1 MGHRA and CDR2 YSYEKL. This CDR3 is 17 amino acids long. CDR3 DNA sequence: TGCGCCAGCAGCCCCACCGGGACAGGGGGCGGCACAGATACGCAGTATTTT. It yields the protein CASSPTGTGGGTDTQYF.

V gene TRBV3-1 (or the pseudogene TRBV3-2) combines with J gene TRBJ1-2, with D possibly matching TRBD1 (6 bases). Trimming took 4 bases from V and 6 from J, leaving 15 bases between them. CDR1 LGHDT and CDR2 YNNKEL come from the germline V gene (reference sequence). The CDR3 runs 14 residues. For the CDR3, the DNA is TGTGCCAGCAGCCCCGGACAGAAATGGGATGGCTACACCTTC. It codes for CASSPGQKWDGYTF.

The chain recombines TRBV5-1 with TRBJ1-2; D may be TRBD1 (5 bases). The CDR3 runs to 14 residues. Germline V gene lookup returns CDR1 SGHRS and CDR2 YFSETQ. V was pared by 0 bases and J by 7 bases, with 13 bases between. In nucleotides, the CDR3 is TGCGCCAGCAGCTTGGGCGTCGGGGGGATTGGCTACACCTTC. This codes for CASSLGVGGIGYTF.